This is a list of T cell receptor beta chains from one sample in a study of blood T cell repertoires in COVID-19. TCRdb's copy holds only in-frame clones and misses some; the assay was immunoSEQ multiplex PCR. The sample shows some 83,000 clones, 88% of them seen only once. Input material: peripheral blood. Receptor source: a man in his 60s with acute or convalescent COVID-19. Each CDR3 is given with its conserved first and last residue.

v_call cdr3_aa
TRBV20-1 CSASGWANTEAFF
TRBV5-4 CASTGGAQNNYGYTF
TRBV30 CAWSRGGNTEAFF
TRBV30 CAWSLTENTEAFF
TRBV19 CASRIGGQGKLFF
TRBV27 CASKREGNTEAFF
TRBV27 CASSPGTSGRETQYF
TRBV6-2/TRBV6-3 CASSSQGTVANTEAFF
TRBV7-9 CASSLDRGGGEQYF
TRBV13 CASSFQDRRNTIYF
TRBV19 CAVGAPTFYFF
TRBV5-6 CASTPTPGLATNEKLFF
TRBV30 CAWSETGGGQPQHF
TRBV9 CASSVGTGEAFF
TRBV9 CASSGGLAGVHTGELFF
TRBV28 CASSFYTMNTEAFF
TRBV5-6 CASRTGSNYGYTF
TRBV5-1 CASSLEGQGSLFF
TRBV6-2/TRBV6-3 CASSYPNRGLHF
TRBV19 CASSARTGDTEAFF
TRBV7-3 CASSPVGGANSGGYTF
TRBV7-3 CASSLTPGLAGVSTDTQYF
TRBV7-9 CASSLRVTDFSGNTIYF
TRBV9 CASSGGQYGNQPQHF
TRBV5-6 CASSLQETQYF
TRBV5-6 CASSPGAYEQYF
TRBV6-4 CASSYREGQPQHF
TRBV25-1 CASSGPGETQYF
TRBV24-1 CATSDSKQGAWETQYF
TRBV6-1 CASSESTVNTEAFF
TRBV6-6 CASSYVSGGDTQYF
TRBV15 CATSRDSGVQSNQPQHF
TRBV6-4 CATARASGSSYEQFF
TRBV6-1 CASSDTATNEKLFF
TRBV11-2 CASRDNRGRTNEKLFF
TRBV5-1 CASSLMDRDTEAFF
TRBV11-1 CASRLMRNTDTQYF
TRBV27 CASSPSQNGYGYTF
TRBV2 CASSRPAGGYETQYF
TRBV10-1 CASRTADPTNEKLFF
TRBV10-2 CASSDPSRTGTRTDTQYF
TRBV5-5 CASSLAGNQPQHF
TRBV2 CASRNGQGDGYTF
TRBV4-1 CASSQDLGGYRDPGRNEQFF